These 9 T cell receptor beta chains originate from one sample sequenced in a study of blood T cells in healthy people across ages. Then a second PCR, running roughly 6 to 11 cycles, was carried out with a sample-barcoded 5' primer and a J-beta primer mix. TCRdb independently ran MiXCR on the 5' RACE reads; one entry per CDR3 protein. Of approximately 900,000 distinct CDR3 sequences listed, roughly 48% are singletons. The sequenced sample was blood. These receptors came from a man aged 30 to 39 in good health.

V gene TRBV28 combines with J gene TRBJ1-2; the match to TRBD1 covers 10 bases. Looked up from germline, CDR1 is MDHEN and CDR2 is SYDVKM. This CDR3 region has 13 residues. J lost 6 bases, V lost 6 bases, and 4 bases had no gene match. CDR3 nucleotide sequence: TGTGCCAGCAGGACGGGACAGGGGAATGGCTACACCTTC. It translates to CASRTGQGNGYTF.

The V and J genes are TRBV4-1 and TRBJ1-5; TRBD1 is a possible D gene (5 bases). This CDR3 spans 13 amino acids. The V and J ends lost 3 bases and 9 bases respectively, with 12 bases between them. Germline CDR1 and CDR2: MGHRA and YSYEKL. CDR3 amino acids: CASSQTWDWPQHF. In DNA, the CDR3 is TGCGCCAGCAGCCAGACCTGGGACTGGCCCCAGCATTTT.

This chain links TRBV21-1 with TRBJ2-1; the table names TRBD1, a call not compared with the DNA. TRBV21-1 is a pseudogene segment. This CDR3 contains 19 residues. CDR3 DNA sequence: TGTGCCAGCAGCAAAGTAGTAGGAGATAGGGACAGAGAAAACAATGAGCAGTTCTTC. It is translated as CASSKVVGDRDRENNEQFF.

This chain uses TRBV30 with TRBJ2-5; the D gene is possibly TRBD1 (6 bases). Germline V gives CDR1 GTSNPN, CDR2 SVGIG (reference sequence). V lost 1 base and J 0 bases, leaving 6 bases between the germline ends. The CDR3 spans 13 residues. In nucleotides, the CDR3 is TGTGCCTGGAGTGGGGGGCACCAAGAGACCCAGTACTTC. This gives the protein CAWSGGHQETQYF.

For this clonotype: A much larger clone lies a single base off, so this may be a read error. The genes are TRBV7-2 and TRBJ2-7; no clear D gene. CDR1 SGHTA and CDR2 FQGNSA come from the germline V gene. Trimming left V 6 bases short and J 7 bases short, with 16 bases between. The CDR3 is 13 residues long. The CDR3 loop reads CASRGNSNNEQYF. CDR3 coding DNA: TGTGCCAGCAGGGGGAACAGTAACAATGAGCAGTACTTC.

V gene TRBV6-5 combines with J gene TRBJ2-7, with D maybe TRBD1 (5 bases). CDR1 is MNHEY and CDR2 is SVGAGI in the germline V gene. CDR3 length: 12 amino acids. The germline V and J ends were trimmed by 6 bases and 5 bases, with 11 bases remaining between them. The DNA of the CDR3 is TGTGCCAGCAGCACGACAGATGACGAGCAGTACTTC. Translated, it gives CASSTTDDEQYF.

The table lists this clonotype with a few counts. J is TRBJ2-1 and V is TRBV27; D might be TRBD2 (7 bases). The V and J ends lost 7 bases and 0 bases respectively, with 22 bases between them. The CDR3 spans 18 residues. Germline loops: CDR1 MNHEY, CDR2 SMNVEV (reference sequence). The CDR3 coding sequence is TGTGCCAGCACCAATGGGAGGGGGGCCTTTCCCTCCTACAATGAGCAGTTCTTC. This codes for CASTNGRGAFPSYNEQFF.

The chain couples TRBV4-3 to TRBJ2-7, with 13 bases fitting TRBD2. The J call is doubtful: the DNA matches TRBJ2-5 better. CDR1 LGHNA and CDR2 YSLEER come from the germline V gene. The CDR3 has 18 amino acids. Here the CDR3 reads CASSQDRGTSGVSETQYF. Here the CDR3 DNA reads TGCGCCAGCAGCCAAGATCGGGGGACTAGCGGGGTCTCGGAGACCCAGTACTTC.

To note about this clonotype: The junction differs from germline at one of its ends, possibly a read error. The chain recombines TRBV24-1 with TRBJ1-2; 8 positions match TRBD1. From germline, CDR1 is KGHDR and CDR2 SFDVKD. The CDR3 is made up of 13 amino acids. The CDR3 DNA follows: TGTGCCACCAGTGACCGGACAGGGATTGGCCACACCTTC. Its translation: CATSDRTGIGHTF.